This T cell receptor beta chain was captured by sequencing in a study of T cells in Graves' hyperthyroidism and ophthalmopathy. Study results and caveats: Ophthalmopathy could be told apart from stable hyperthyroidism with a 13 V-J model. Most thyroid clonotypes with frequency above 0.001 were detected in blood.

The table lists this clonotype with a few counts. Its antigen is currently unknown. Pregnant or lactating patients were excluded, as were those with uncontrolled infection or other autoimmune disease. The diagnoses drew upon clinical symptoms, serum thyroxine and TRAb, thyroid ultrasound and orbital computed tomography. Trimming removed 0 bases from V and 5 bases from J, with 16 bases in between. The CDR3 has 16 amino acids. From germline, CDR1 is LNHNV and CDR2 YYDKDF (reference sequence). TCR beta CDR3 regions were amplified from RNA. The primer set for the first-round RT-PCR of the TCR CDR3 was HTBI. TCRdb re-called the multiplex PCR reads through MiXCR, storing one row per CDR3 protein. The sample includes more than 500,000 distinct CDR3 sequences, approximately 44% of them seen just once.

Sequenced: peripheral blood or thyroid tissue (not recorded which). This receptor was identified in an adult woman with Graves' disease, either hyperthyroidism or ophthalmopathy (not recorded which). This chain uses TRBV15 with TRBJ2-5; D remains unclear. As DNA, the CDR3 is TGTGCCACCAGCAGAGATACCGCTACTTTGGGGGAGACCCAGTACTTC. Its protein product is CATSRDTATLGETQYF.